Below are 9 T cell receptor beta chains sequenced from a single sample in a study of shared clonotypes between healthy human individuals (dated by TCRdb to the early 2020s). CD8 naive samples consisted of CD45RO-negative cells that were positively selected for CCR7, yielding a CD45RA+CCR7+ population without TemRA cells. Library generation was performed with the immunoSEQ multiplex PCR assay. TCRdb holds this immuneACCESS table with in-frame rearrangements only. Some clones are missing; in checked studies, unresolved V genes explain under half, and the rest has no known cause. The sample yields around 640,000 clones; approximately 96% were counted once. The biggest ten clones account for around 0.1% of the sample. The specimen sequenced was naive CD8+ T cells sorted from blood. The cell subset or site label, read with the paper, signifies: CD45RA+CCR7+. The receptors were gathered from a woman aged 30 to 39 in good health.

This clone was observed a single time. The gene calls are TRBV4-1 and TRBJ2-4, with TRBD1 matching over 9 bases. Losses at the gene ends were 3 bases for V and 7 bases for J; bases not matched to a gene: 7. In germline, CDR1 is MGHRA, CDR2 YSYEKL. The CDR3 has 15 residues. The DNA for the CDR3 is TGCGCCAGCAGCCAGGTGACAGGGGGGGGTAACATTCAGTACTTC. It encodes CASSQVTGGGNIQYF.

J is TRBJ2-5 and V is TRBV28; 8 bases match TRBD1. The CDR3 sequence is 17 residues long. V shed 4 bases and J 2 bases; nucleotides not matched to a gene: 12. Germline CDR1 reads MDHEN; CDR2 reads SYDVKM. Here the CDR3 reads CASSSAPGTGGQETQYF. The CDR3 DNA follows: TGTGCCAGCAGTTCCGCCCCCGGGACAGGCGGACAAGAGACCCAGTACTTC.

On this clone itself: Other DNA sequences in the sample encode the same CDR3. The chain uses TRBV5-6 and TRBJ2-6, with 9 positions matching TRBD1. This CDR3 has 16 amino acids. The ends lost 4 bases at V and 2 bases at J; junction bases unmatched: 4. In germline, CDR1 is SGHDT, CDR2 YYEEEE. CDR3 sequence: CASSPRTGAGANVLTF. CDR3 sequence (DNA): TGTGCCAGCAGCCCGCGGACAGGGGCTGGGGCCAACGTCCTGACTTTC.

This chain connects TRBV11-1 to TRBJ2-7; D unresolved. Looked up from germline, CDR1 is SGHAT and CDR2 is FQDESV (reference sequence). Trimming pared 2 bases from V and 7 bases from J, leaving 12 bases between. The CDR3 covers 13 residues. CDR3 loop: CASSLIPSREQYF. DNA of the CDR3: TGTGCCAGCAGCTTAATCCCCTCTCGGGAGCAGTACTTC.

DNA for the CDR3: TGTGCCAGCAGCTGGACAGGCAAGAATGAAAAACTGTTTTTT. Translating gives CASSWTGKNEKLFF. This chain joins TRBV27 and TRBJ1-4; 7 bases match TRBD1. J lost 5 bases, V lost 6 bases, and 6 bases had no gene match. Germline lookup yields CDR1 MNHEY and CDR2 SMNVEV (reference sequence). The CDR3 runs to 14 residues.

V gene TRBV19 combines with J gene TRBJ1-1, with TRBD1 matching 7 bases. J was trimmed by 0 bases and V by 3 bases; bases with no gene match: 10. The germline V gene has CDR1 LNHDA and CDR2 SQIVND (reference sequence). The CDR3 has 17 residues. In DNA form, the CDR3 reads TGTGCCAGTAGTATCGGACCGCAGGGGGTGTTGAACACTGAAGCTTTCTTT. Translating gives CASSIGPQGVLNTEAFF. The full variable domain, in which reference TRBV19 and TRBJ1-1 provide the parts outside the CDR3, is DGGITQSPKYLFRKEGQNVTLSCEQNLNHDAMYWYRQDPGQGLRLIYYSQIVNDFQKGDIAEGYSVSREKKESFPLTVTSAQKNPTAFYLCASSIGPQGVLNTEAFFGQGTRLTVV.

This clone is a singleton in its sample. The gene calls are TRBV11-2 and TRBJ2-7; D not resolved. The CDR3 is 11 residues long. The V gene lost 3 bases and the J gene lost 10 bases, with 10 bases spanning the gap. CDR1 and CDR2 from the germline V gene are SGHAT and FQNNGV. The CDR3 here is CASSLGSDQYF. CDR3 nucleotide sequence: TGTGCCAGCAGCTTGGGATCGGATCAGTACTTC.

The V and J genes are TRBV13 and TRBJ2-7; TRBD1 agrees at 9 bases. The CDR3 sequence is 15 residues long. CDR1 and CDR2 (germline): PRHDT, FYEKMQ (reference sequence). Unmatched junction bases numbered 8, after V lost 3 bases and J lost 5 bases. The CDR3 DNA follows: TGTGCCAGCAGCTTTAGAGGACAGGGGCGTCACGAGCAGTACTTC. It translates to CASSFRGQGRHEQYF. Full variable domain (outside the CDR3, taken from reference TRBV13 and TRBJ2-7): AAGVIQSPRHLIKEKRETATLKCYPIPRHDTVYWYQQGPGQDPQFLISFYEKMQSDKGSIPDRFSAQQFSDYHSELNMSSLELGDSALYFCASSFRGQGRHEQYFGPGTRLTVT.

The rearrangement uses TRBV7-6 and TRBJ1-5; D is unresolved. This CDR3 spans 14 amino acids. Germline V CDR1 and CDR2: SGHVS, FNYEAQ. Trimming pared 4 bases from V and 4 bases from J, leaving 11 bases between. The CDR3 bases are TGTGCCAGCAGCTCCAGTCTCGGAAATCAGCCCCAGCATTTT. Encoded protein: CASSSSLGNQPQHF.